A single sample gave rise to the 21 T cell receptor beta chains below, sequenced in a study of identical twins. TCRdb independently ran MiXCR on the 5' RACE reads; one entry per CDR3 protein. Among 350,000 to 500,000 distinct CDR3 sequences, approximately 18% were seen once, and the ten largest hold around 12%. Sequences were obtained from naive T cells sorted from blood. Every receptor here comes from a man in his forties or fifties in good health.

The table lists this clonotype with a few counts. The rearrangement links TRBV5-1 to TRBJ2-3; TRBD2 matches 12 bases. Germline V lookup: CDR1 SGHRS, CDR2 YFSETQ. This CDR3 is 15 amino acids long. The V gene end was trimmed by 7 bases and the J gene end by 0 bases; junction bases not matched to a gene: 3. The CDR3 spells CASLAGGLSTDTQYF. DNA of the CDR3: TGCGCCAGCCTAGCGGGGGGGCTGAGCACAGATACGCAGTATTTT.

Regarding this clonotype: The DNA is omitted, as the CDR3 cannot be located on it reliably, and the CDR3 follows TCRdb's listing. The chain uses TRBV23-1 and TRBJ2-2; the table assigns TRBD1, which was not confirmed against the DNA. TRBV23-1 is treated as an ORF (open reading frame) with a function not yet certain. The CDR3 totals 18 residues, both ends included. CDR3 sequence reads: CASSQPHRGRVHRGAVFF.

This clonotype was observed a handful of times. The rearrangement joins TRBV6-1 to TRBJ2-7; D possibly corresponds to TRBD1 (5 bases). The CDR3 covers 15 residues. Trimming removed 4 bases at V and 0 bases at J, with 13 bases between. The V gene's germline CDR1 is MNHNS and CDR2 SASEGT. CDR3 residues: CASSGTTTGSYEQYF. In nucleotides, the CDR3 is TGTGCCAGCAGTGGGACAACCACAGGCTCCTACGAGCAGTACTTC.

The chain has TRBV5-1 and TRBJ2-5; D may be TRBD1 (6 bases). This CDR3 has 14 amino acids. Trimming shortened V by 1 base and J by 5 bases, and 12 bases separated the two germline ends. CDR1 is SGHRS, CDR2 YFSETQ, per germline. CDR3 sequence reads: CASSLTGSRETQYF. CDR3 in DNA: TGCGCCAGCAGCTTGACAGGGTCGCGTGAGACCCAGTACTTC.

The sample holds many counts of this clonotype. CDR3 in amino acids: CASSKQGVGYYNEQFF. In DNA, the CDR3 is TGTGCCAGCAGCAAACAGGGTGTTGGTTACTACAATGAGCAGTTCTTC. The J gene is TRBJ2-1, the V gene TRBV11-2; a weak D match, TRBD1 (6 bases). The V end lost 5 bases, the J end lost 3 bases, and 17 bases lay between the germline ends. The length of the CDR3 is 16 residues. Germline loops: CDR1 SGHAT, CDR2 FQNNGV.

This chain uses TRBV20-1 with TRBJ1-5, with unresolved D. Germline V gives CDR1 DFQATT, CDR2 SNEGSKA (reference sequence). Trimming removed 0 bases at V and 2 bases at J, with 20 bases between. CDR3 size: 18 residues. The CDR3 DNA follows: TGCAGTGCTAGAGATCAAGGACGGATCCGCCCGGGCAATCAGCCCCAGCATTTT. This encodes CSARDQGRIRPGNQPQHF.

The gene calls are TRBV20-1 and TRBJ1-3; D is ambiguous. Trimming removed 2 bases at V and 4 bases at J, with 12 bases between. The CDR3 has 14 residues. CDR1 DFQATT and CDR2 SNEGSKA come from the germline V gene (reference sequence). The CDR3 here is CSARKRVFGNTIYF. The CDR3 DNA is TGCAGTGCTAGAAAACGGGTATTCGGAAACACCATATATTTT.

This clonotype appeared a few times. Here the CDR3 reads CASSYGGLKPQHF. CDR3 in DNA: TGTGCCAGCAGCTATGGGGGGTTGAAGCCCCAGCATTTT. V usage is TRBV12-3 or TRBV12-4 and J usage is TRBJ1-5, with TRBD1 as a possible D gene (5 bases). Trimming cost V 6 bases and J 8 bases, with 14 bases left between them. There are 13 residues in the CDR3.

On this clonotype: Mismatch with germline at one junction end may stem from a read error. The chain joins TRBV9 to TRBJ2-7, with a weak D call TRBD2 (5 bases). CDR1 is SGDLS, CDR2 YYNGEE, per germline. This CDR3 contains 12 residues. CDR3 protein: CACSAGSYEQYF. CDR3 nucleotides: TGTGCCTGCAGCGCTGGGAGCTACGAGCAGTACTTC.

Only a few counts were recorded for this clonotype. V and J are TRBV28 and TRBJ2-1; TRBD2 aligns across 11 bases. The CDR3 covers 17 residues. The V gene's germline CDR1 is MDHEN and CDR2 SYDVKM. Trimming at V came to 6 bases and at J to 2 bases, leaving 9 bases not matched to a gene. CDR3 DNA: TGTGCCAGCAGATTGTTAGCGGGAGGGGTCACCTACAATGAGCAGTTCTTC. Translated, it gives CASRLLAGGVTYNEQFF.

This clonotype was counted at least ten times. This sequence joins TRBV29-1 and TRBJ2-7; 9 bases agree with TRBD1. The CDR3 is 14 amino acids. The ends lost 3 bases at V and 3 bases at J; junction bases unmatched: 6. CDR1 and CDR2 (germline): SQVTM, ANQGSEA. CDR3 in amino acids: CSVEWTGVDYEQYF. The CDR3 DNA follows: TGCAGCGTTGAGTGGACAGGGGTAGACTACGAGCAGTACTTC.

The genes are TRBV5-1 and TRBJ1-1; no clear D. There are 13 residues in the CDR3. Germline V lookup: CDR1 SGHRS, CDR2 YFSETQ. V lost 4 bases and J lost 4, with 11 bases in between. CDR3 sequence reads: CASSLEGSTEAFF. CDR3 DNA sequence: TGCGCCAGCAGCCTGGAAGGGTCCACTGAAGCTTTCTTT.

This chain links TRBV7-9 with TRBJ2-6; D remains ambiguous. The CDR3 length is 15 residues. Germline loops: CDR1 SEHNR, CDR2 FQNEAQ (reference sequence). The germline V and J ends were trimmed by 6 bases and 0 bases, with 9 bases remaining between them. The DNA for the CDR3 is TGTGCCAGCAGTATCCGGGTCTCTGGGGCCAACGTCCTGACTTTC. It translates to CASSIRVSGANVLTF.

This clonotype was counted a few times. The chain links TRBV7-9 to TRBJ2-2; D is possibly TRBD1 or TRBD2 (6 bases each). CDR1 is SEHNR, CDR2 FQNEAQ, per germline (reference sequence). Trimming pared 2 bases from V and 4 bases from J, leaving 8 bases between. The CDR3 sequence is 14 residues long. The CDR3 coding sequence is TGTGCCAGCAGCTTAAAGGGGGGCACCGGGGAGCTGTTTTTT. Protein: CASSLKGGTGELFF.

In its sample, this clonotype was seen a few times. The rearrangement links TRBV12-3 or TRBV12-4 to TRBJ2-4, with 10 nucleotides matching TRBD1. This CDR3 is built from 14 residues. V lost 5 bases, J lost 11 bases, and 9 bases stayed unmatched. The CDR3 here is CASSETGGGRFQYF. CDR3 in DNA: TGTGCCAGCAGTGAGACAGGGGGCGGTAGGTTTCAGTACTTC.

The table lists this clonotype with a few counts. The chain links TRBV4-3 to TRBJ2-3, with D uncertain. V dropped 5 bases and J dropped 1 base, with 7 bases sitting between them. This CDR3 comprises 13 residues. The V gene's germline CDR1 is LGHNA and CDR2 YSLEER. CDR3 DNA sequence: TGCGCCAGCAGCTTACACCGCACAGATACGCAGTATTTT. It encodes CASSLHRTDTQYF.

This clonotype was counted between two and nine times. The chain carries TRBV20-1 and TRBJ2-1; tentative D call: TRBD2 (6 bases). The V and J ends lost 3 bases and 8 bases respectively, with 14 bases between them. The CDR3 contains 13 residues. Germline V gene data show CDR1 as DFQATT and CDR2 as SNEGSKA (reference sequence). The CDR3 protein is CSASGTRVHEQFF. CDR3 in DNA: TGCAGTGCTAGCGGGACTCGGGTTCATGAGCAGTTCTTC.

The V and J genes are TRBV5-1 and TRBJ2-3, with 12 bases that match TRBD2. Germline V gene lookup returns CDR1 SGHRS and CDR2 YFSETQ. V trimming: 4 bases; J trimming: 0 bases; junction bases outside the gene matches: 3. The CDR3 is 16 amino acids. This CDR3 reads CASSQGTSGSTDTQYF. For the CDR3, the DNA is TGCGCCAGCAGCCAAGGGACTAGCGGGAGCACAGATACGCAGTATTTT.

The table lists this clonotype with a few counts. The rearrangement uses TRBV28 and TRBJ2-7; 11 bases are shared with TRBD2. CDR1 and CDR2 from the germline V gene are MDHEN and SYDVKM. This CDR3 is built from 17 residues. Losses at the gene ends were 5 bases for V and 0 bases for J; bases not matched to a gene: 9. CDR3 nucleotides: TGTGCCAGCAGTCGGGCCGGGACTAGCGGAAGCTCCTACGAGCAGTACTTC. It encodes CASSRAGTSGSSYEQYF.

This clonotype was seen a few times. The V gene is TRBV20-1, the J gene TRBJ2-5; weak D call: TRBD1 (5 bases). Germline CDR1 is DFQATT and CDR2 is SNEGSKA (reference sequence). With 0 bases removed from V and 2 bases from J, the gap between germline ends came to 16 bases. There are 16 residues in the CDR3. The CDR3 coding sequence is TGCAGTGCTAGAGATTACCCCAGGACAACTCAAGAGACCCAGTACTTC. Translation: CSARDYPRTTQETQYF.

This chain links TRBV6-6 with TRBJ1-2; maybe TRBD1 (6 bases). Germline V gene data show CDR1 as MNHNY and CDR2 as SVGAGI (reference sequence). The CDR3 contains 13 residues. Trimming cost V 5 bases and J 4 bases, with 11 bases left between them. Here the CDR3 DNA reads TGTGCCAGCAGTAACAGGGATGGCTATGGCTACACCTTC. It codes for CASSNRDGYGYTF.